This T cell receptor (beta chain) was obtained from a study of shared T cell receptors in the human thymus. Sequencing used immunoSEQ multiplex PCR; TCRdb keeps in-frame clones, though not all of them. The sample holds under 700,000 clones; approximately 78% are singletons and the top ten take 0.013%. Germline values: CDR1 MNHNY, CDR2 SVGAGI (reference sequence). This CDR3 is built from 15 residues. The V end was cut by 0 bases, the J end by 2 bases, with 11 bases between. Another study also made use of these data, one on human thymus T cells. This second report adds: Obtained as resections during corrective heart surgery, the thymus tissue was then studied.

The sequence was collected from a boy under two years old with a congenital heart defect. Sequencing was done on a sample of thymocytes. The chain employs TRBV6-6 and TRBJ2-7; no firm D call. The CDR3 here is CASSYSRSSPYEQYF. In DNA form, the CDR3 reads TGTGCCAGCAGTTACTCGAGGAGTTCCCCCTACGAGCAGTACTTC.